This TCR beta chain derives from a study of human T cells and chemical hapten exposure. Study details: Sensitization applied 2% DPC to approximately 2 cm by approximately 2 cm of upper inner arm skin. Patch tests of 0.01% DPC on the upper back were read at 6 days.

Time point meaning: patch test 1, 2 weeks after DPC sensitization. The treatment is: therapeutic diphenylcyclopropenone sensitization with weekly scalp DPC. In every case, blood was obtained before the patch test was applied. This clonotype was observed a handful of times. The CDR3 is 15 amino acids. Germline V gives CDR1 MGHRA, CDR2 YSYEKL. The V end was cut by 3 bases, the J end by 4 bases, with 13 bases between. From the RACE reads, TCRdb called clonotypes with MiXCR, one entry per CDR3 protein. The sample consists of about 100,000 distinct CDR3 sequences, roughly 11% of them appearing once. The V call is TRBV4-1, the J call TRBJ2-1; D may match TRBD1 or TRBD2 (5 bases each). This TCR was sampled from a woman in her thirties or forties with alopecia areata. Some clones in this sample may be carry-over from other donors' samples. Sample: whole blood, taken in connection with sensitization to the hapten diphenylcyclopropenone (DPC). The CDR3 DNA is TGCGCCAGCAGCCACAGGGACCAGGCTTACAATGAGCAGTTCTTC. As protein: CASSHRDQAYNEQFF.